This T cell receptor (beta chain) derives from a study of CD8 T cells in Susac syndrome. The V segment lost 1 base and the J segment 5 bases; nucleotides outside the gene matches: 11. The CDR3 covers 16 residues. The germline V gene has CDR1 DFQATT and CDR2 SNEGSKA (reference sequence). RNA was extracted with the RNeasy kit, and a quantity of about 0.45 to 1 ug was reverse transcribed using random hexamers. An immunoSEQ multiplex PCR generated amplified TCR beta CDR3 products spanning 54 Vbeta and 13 Jbeta. TCRdb itself ran the immunoSEQ multiplex PCR reads through MiXCR, one entry per CDR3 protein. Of hundreds of thousands of distinct CDR3 sequences in the sample, about 85% were seen once.

The chain has TRBV20-1 and TRBJ1-5; 7 nucleotides match TRBD1. Specimen: CD8+ T cells from PBMCs. This sequence was found in a human donor with multiple sclerosis. CDR3 coding DNA: TGCAGTGCTAGAGCCAGGGACAGAGTTAGGGATCAGCCCCAGCATTTT. This encodes CSARARDRVRDQPQHF.